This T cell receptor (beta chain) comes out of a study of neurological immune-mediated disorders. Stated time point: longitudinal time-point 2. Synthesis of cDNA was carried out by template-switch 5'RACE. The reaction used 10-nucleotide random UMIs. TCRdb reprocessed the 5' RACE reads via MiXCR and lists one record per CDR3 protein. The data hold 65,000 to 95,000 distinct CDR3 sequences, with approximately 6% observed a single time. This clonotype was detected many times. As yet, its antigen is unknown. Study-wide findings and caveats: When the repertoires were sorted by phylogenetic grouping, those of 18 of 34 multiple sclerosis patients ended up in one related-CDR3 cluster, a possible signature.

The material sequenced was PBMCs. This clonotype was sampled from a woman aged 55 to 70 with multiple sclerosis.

CDR3 in amino acids: CASSESNRIDTQYF. The CDR3 nucleotides are TGCGCCAGCAGTGAGTCGAATAGGATAGATACGCAGTATTTT. The chain joins TRBV10-2 to TRBJ2-3; no clear D gene. Germline V gene data show CDR1 as WSHSY and CDR2 as SAAADI. The CDR3 runs 14 residues. V was clipped by 0 bases and J by 5 bases, with 9 bases between them.